Described below is a single TCR beta chain sequence and its context. CDR3 length: 14 residues. CDR1 MNHEY and CDR2 SVGAGI come from the germline V gene. V was clipped by 8 bases and J by 2 bases, with 15 bases between them. This record belongs to a study of blood T cell repertoires in COVID-19. At the level of the study: COVID-19 samples, acute and convalescent, were from the United States, Italy and Spain. Sources were T cells, B-cell-depleted T cells, or PBMCs; the material itself was cDNA or gDNA.

Per the study methods: Counts of nucleated cells, estimated from reference gene primer amplification, were obtained. Data came from immunoSEQ multiplex PCR; TCRdb stores just in-frame clones and leaves some out. V, J and clone size derive from that table, while D and trimming were established from the DNA sequence. The sample contains around 190,000 clones, about nine tenths of which appear only once. This receptor was taken from a man younger than 30 who had recovered from COVID-19. The chain couples TRBV6-5 to TRBJ2-5; unclear D gene. Sequencing was performed on peripheral blood. The CDR3 DNA sequence: TGTGCCAGCGTTCCCCCGATTGAGCAAGAGACCCAGTACTTC. Translated: CASVPPIEQETQYF.